Included here is one T cell receptor (beta chain) sequence, with context. This sample is drawn from a study of blood T cell repertoires in COVID-19. About the study: Whether acute or convalescent, the COVID-19 samples came from the United States, Italy and Spain. PBMCs, B-cell-depleted T cells, or T cells provided the cDNA or gDNA that made up the material.

Per germline, CDR1 LNHDA and CDR2 SQIVND (reference sequence). The CDR3 contains 14 residues. V lost 10 bases, J lost 4 bases, and 20 bases lay in between. As processed by the authors: Estimation of nucleated cell counts was performed using reference gene primer amplification. The table came from immunoSEQ multiplex PCR; TCRdb's copy has only in-frame clones and leaves some out. V and J calls plus clone size are reproduced from that table; the DNA served to infer D and trimming. The table shows around 93,000 clones, with about 81% occurring only once. The TCR comes from an elderly man with acute or convalescent COVID-19. The sample was peripheral blood. The gene calls are TRBV19 and TRBJ2-7; a weak D match, TRBD1 (6 bases). CDR3 amino acids: CATRGQGHGYEQYF. In nucleotides, the CDR3 is TGTGCCACAAGAGGGCAGGGACACGGGTACGAGCAGTACTTC.